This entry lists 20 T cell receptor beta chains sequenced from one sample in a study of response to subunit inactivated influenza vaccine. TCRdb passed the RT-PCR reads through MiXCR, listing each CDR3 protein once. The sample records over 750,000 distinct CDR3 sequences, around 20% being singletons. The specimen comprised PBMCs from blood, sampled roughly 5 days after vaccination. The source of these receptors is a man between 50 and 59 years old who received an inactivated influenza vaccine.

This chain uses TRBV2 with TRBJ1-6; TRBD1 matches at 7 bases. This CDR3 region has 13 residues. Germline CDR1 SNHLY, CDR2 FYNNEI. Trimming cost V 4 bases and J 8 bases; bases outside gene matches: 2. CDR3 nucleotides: TGTGCCAGCAGTGTACAGGGGTATTCACCCCTCCACTTT. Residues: CASSVQGYSPLHF.

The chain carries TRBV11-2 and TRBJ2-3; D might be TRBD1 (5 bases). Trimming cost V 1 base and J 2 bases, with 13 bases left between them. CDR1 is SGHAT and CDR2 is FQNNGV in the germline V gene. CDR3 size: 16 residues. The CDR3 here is CASSLGTWQDTDTQYF. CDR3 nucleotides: TGTGCCAGCAGCTTAGGGACATGGCAAGACACAGATACGCAGTATTTT.

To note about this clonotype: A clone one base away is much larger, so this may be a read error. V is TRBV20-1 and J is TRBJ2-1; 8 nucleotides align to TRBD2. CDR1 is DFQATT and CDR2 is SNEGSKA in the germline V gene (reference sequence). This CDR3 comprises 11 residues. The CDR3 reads CRPGTSNEQFF. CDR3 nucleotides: TGCAGGCCCGGGACTAGCAATGAGCAGTTCTTC.

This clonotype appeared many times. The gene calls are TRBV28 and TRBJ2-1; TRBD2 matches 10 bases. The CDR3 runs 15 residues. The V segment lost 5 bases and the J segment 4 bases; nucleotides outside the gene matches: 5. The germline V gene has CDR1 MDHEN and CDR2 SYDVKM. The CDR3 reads CASSDPSGGYNEQFF. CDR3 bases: TGTGCCAGCAGTGATCCTAGCGGGGGATACAATGAGCAGTTCTTC.

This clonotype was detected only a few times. The CDR3 DNA reads as TGCGCCAGCAGTGATACAGGTCATAATCAGCCCCAGCATTTT. Residues: CASSDTGHNQPQHF. The chain is built from TRBV10-2 and TRBJ1-5; D may be TRBD1 (5 bases). The CDR3 contains 14 residues. The V end lost 3 bases, the J end lost 4 bases, and 10 bases lay between the germline ends. Germline loops: CDR1 WSHSY, CDR2 SAAADI.

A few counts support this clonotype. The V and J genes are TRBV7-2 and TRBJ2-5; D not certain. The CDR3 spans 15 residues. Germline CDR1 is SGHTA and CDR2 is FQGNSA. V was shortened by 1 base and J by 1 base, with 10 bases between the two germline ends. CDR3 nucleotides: TGTGCCAGCAGCTTAGTGGCCTATTCCCAAGAGACCCAGTACTTC. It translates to CASSLVAYSQETQYF.

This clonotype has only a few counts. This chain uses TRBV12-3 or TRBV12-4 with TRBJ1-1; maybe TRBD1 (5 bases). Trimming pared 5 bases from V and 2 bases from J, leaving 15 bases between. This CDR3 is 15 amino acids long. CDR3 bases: TGTGCCAGCAGTACGTACCGGGACCGCAACACTGAAGCTTTCTTT. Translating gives CASSTYRDRNTEAFF.

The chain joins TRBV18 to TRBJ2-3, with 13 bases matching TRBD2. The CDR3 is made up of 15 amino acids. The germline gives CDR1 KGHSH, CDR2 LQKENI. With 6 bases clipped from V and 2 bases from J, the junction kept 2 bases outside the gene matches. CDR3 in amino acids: CASSGTSGATDTQYF. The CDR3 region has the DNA TGTGCCAGCTCCGGGACTAGCGGGGCCACAGATACGCAGTATTTT.

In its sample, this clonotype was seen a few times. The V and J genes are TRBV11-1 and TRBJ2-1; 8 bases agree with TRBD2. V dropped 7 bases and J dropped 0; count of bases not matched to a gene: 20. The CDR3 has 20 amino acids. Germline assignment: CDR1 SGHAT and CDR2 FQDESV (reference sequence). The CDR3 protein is CASTRAGGVLREDSYNEQFF. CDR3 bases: TGTGCCAGCACCCGGGCCGGGGGAGTCTTGCGGGAGGACTCCTACAATGAGCAGTTCTTC. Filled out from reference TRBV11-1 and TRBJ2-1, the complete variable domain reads EAEVAQSPRYKITEKSQAVAFWCDPISGHATLYWYRQILGQGPELLVQFQDESVVDDSQLPKDRFSAERLKGVDSTLKIQPAELGDSAMYLCASTRAGGVLREDSYNEQFFGPGTRLTVL.

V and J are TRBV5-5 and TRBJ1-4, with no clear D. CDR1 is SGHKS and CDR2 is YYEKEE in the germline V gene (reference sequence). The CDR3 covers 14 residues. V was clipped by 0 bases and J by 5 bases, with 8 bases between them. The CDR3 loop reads CASSLAQLNEKLFF. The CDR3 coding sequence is TGTGCCAGCAGCTTGGCCCAGCTCAATGAAAAACTGTTTTTT.

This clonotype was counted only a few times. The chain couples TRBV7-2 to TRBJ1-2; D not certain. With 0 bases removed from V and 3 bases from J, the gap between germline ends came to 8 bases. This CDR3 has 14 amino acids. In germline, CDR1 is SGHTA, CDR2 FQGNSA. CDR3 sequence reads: CASSLAPGHYGYTF. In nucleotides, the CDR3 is TGTGCCAGCAGCTTAGCGCCCGGACACTATGGCTACACCTTC.

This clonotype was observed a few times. CDR3 in DNA: TGCAGTGCTAGAGGTGGCAGGGTAACGGCTTTCTTT. This encodes CSARGGRVTAFF. The chain is built from TRBV20-1 and TRBJ1-1, with a tentative D call TRBD1 (5 bases). V lost 1 base to trimming and J lost 11 bases, with 14 bases between them. The CDR3 contains 12 residues. Germline assignment: CDR1 DFQATT and CDR2 SNEGSKA (reference sequence).

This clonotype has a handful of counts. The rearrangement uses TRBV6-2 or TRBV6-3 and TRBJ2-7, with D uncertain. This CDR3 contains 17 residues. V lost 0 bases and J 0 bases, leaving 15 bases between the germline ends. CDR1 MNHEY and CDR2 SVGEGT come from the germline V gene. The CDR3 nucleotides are TGTGCCAGCAGTTACTCCGGCTACGTCAGGAGCTCCTACGAGCAGTACTTC. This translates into CASSYSGYVRSSYEQYF.

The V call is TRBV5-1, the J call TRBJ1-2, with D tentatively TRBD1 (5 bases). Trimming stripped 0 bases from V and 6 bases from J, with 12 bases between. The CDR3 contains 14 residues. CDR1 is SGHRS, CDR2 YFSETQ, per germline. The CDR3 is CASSLERGLDGYTF. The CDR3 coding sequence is TGCGCCAGCAGCTTGGAGCGGGGCCTGGATGGCTACACCTTC. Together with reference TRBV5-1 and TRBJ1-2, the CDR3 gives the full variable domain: KAGVTQTPRYLIKTRGQQVTLSCSPISGHRSVSWYQQTPGQGLQFLFEYFSETQRNKGNFPGRFSGRQFSNSRSEMNVSTLELGDSALYLCASSLERGLDGYTFGSGTRLTVV.

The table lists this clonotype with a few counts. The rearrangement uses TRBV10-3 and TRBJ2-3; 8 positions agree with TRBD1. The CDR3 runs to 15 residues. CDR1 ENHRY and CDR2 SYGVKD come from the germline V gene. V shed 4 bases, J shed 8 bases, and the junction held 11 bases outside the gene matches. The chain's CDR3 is CAISALGQGGVTQYF. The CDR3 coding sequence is TGTGCCATCAGTGCCCTAGGACAGGGTGGAGTTACGCAGTATTTT.

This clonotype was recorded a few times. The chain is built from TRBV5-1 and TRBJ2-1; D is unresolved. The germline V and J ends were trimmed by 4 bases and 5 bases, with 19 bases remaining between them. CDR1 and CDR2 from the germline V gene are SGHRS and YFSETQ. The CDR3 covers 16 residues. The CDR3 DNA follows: TGCGCCAGCAGCCAACAGTCTATAGGGCTACACAATGAGCAGTTCTTC. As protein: CASSQQSIGLHNEQFF.

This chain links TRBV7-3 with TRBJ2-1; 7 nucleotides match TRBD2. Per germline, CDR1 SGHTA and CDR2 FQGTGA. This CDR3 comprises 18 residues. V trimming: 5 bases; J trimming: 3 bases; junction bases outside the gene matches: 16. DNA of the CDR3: TGTGCCAGCAGCCCGAGTAGGGGCGGGAGAGCTATCTACAATGAGCAGTTCTTC. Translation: CASSPSRGGRAIYNEQFF.

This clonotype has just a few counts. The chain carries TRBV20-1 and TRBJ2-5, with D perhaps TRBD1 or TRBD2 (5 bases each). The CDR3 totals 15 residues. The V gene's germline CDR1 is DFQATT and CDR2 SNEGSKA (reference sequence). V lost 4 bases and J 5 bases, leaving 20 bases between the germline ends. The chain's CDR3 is CSATWGSRGPETQYF. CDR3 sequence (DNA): TGCAGTGCTACTTGGGGTAGTCGGGGCCCCGAGACCCAGTACTTC.

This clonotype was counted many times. In DNA form, the CDR3 reads TGTGCCAGCAGTCCGACTAGCGGGACTGGTGAGACCCAGTACTTC. It codes for CASSPTSGTGETQYF. The J gene is TRBJ2-5, the V gene TRBV12-3 or TRBV12-4; TRBD2 aligns across 11 bases. The J segment lost 5 bases and the V segment lost 5 bases, leaving 7 bases of the junction unmatched. The CDR3 has 15 residues.

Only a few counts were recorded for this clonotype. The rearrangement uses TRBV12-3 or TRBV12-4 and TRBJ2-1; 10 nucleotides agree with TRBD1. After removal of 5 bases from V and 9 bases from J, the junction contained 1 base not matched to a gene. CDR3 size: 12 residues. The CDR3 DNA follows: TGTGCCAGCAGTGGACAGGGGGGTGAGCAGTTCTTC. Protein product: CASSGQGGEQFF.